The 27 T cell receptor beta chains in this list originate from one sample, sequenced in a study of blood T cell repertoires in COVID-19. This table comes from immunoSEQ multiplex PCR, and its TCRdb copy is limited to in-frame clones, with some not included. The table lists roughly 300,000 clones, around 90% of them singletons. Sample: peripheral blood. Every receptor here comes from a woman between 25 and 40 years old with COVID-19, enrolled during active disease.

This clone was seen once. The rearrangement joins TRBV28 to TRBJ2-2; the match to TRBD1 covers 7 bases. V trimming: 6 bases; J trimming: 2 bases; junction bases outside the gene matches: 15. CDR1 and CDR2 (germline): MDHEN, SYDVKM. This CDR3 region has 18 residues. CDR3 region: CASSAVQGTVVNTGELFF. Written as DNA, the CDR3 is TGTGCCAGCAGCGCCGTCCAAGGGACAGTGGTAAACACCGGGGAGCTGTTTTTT.

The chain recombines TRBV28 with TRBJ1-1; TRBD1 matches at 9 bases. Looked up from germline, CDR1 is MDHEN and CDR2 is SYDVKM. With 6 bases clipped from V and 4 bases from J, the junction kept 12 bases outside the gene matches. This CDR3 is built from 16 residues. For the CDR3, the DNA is TGTGCCAGCAGCTTACTGACAGGGGGTTTACTCACTGAAGCTTTCTTT. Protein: CASSLLTGGLLTEAFF. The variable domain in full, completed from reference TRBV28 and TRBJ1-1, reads DVKVTQSSRYLVKRTGEKVFLECVQDMDHENMFWYRQDPGLGLRLIYFSYDVKMKEKGDIPEGYSVSREKKERFSLILESASTNQTSMYLCASSLLTGGLLTEAFFGQGTRLTVV.

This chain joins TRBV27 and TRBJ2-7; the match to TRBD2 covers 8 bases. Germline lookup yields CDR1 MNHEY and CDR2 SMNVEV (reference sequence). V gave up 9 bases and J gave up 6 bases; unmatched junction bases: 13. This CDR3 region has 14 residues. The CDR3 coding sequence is TGTGCCAGTTCGCTGCGGGAGGCCTCTTCCGAGCAGTACTTC. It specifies CASSLREASSEQYF.

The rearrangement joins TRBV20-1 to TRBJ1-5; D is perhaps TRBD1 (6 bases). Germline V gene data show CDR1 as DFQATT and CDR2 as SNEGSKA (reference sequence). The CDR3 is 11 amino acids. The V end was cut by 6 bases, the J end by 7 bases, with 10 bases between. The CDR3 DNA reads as TGCAGTGCAACGACAGGCCAGCCCCAGCATTTT. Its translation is CSATTGQPQHF.

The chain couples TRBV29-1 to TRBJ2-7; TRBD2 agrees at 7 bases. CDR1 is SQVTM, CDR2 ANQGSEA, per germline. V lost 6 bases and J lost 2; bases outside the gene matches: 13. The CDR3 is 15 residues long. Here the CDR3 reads CSVHAPRGRTYEQYF. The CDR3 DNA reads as TGCAGCGTCCACGCCCCGCGGGGGAGAACCTACGAGCAGTACTTC.

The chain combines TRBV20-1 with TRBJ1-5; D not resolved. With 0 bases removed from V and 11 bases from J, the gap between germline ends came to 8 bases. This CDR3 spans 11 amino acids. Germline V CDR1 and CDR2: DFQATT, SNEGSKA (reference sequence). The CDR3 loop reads CSARDRVAQHF. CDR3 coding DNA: TGCAGTGCTAGAGATCGAGTAGCCCAGCATTTT.

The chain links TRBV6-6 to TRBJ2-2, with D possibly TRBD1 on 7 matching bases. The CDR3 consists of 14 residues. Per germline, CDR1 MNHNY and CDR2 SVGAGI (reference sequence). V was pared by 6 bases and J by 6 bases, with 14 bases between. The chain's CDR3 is CASSWTGGPGELFF. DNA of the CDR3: TGTGCCAGCAGCTGGACAGGAGGGCCCGGGGAGCTGTTTTTT.

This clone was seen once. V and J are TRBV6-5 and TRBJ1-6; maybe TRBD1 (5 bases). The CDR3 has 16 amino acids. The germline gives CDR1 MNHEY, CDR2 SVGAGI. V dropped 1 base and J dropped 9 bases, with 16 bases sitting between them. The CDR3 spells CASSYWTNSGPSPLHF. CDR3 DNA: TGTGCCAGCAGTTACTGGACAAACTCGGGTCCTTCACCCCTCCACTTT.

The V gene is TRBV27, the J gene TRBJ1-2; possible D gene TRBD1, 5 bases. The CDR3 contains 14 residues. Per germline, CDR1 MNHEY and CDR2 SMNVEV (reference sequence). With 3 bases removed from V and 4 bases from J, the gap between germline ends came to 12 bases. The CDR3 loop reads CASSLSRQSYGYTF. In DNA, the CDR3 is TGTGCCAGCAGTTTGAGTCGACAGTCCTATGGCTACACCTTC.

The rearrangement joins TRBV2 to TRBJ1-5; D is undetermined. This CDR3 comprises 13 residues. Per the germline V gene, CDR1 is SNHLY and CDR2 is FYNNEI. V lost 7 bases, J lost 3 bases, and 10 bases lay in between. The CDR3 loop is CASNRQNNQPQHF. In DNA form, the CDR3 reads TGTGCCAGCAACCGTCAGAACAATCAGCCCCAGCATTTT.

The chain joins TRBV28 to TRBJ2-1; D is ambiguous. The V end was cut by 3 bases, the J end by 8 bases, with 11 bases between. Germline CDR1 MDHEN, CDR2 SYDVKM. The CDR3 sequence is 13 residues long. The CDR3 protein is CASSFPDTDEQFF. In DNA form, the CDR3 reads TGTGCCAGCAGTTTCCCAGACACCGATGAGCAGTTCTTC.

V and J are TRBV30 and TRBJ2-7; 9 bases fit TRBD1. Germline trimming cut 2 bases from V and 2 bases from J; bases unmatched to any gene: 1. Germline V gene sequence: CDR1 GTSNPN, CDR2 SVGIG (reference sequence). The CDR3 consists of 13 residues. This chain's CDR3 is CAWSRDRAYEQYF. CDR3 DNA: TGTGCCTGGAGTAGGGACAGGGCCTACGAGCAGTACTTC.

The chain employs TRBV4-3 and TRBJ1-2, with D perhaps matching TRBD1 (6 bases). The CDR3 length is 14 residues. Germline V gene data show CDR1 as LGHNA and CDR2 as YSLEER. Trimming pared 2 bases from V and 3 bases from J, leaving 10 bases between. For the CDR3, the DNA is TGCGCCAGCAGCCAAACAGGGTTGGACTATGGCTACACCTTC. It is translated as CASSQTGLDYGYTF.

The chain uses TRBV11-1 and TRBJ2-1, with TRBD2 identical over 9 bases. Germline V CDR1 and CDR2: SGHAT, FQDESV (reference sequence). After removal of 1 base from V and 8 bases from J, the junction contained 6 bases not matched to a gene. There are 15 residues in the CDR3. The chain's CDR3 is CASSLGGRAIDEQFF. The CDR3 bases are TGTGCCAGCAGCTTAGGCGGGAGGGCCATCGATGAGCAGTTCTTC.

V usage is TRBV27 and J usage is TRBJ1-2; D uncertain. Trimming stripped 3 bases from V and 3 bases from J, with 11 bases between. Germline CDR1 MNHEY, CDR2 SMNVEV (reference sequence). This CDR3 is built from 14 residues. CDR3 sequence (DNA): TGTGCCAGCAGTTTGAGAGGGAATTACTATGGCTACACCTTC. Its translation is CASSLRGNYYGYTF.

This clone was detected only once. CDR3 loop: CASSGASREVSYEQYF. DNA for the CDR3: TGTGCCAGCAGTGGGGCCTCGCGGGAGGTCTCCTACGAGCAGTACTTC. The V gene is TRBV2, the J gene TRBJ2-7; TRBD2 aligns across 8 bases. Losses at the gene ends were 4 bases for V and 0 bases for J; bases not matched to a gene: 8. Germline V gene sequence: CDR1 SNHLY, CDR2 FYNNEI. This CDR3 is built from 16 residues.

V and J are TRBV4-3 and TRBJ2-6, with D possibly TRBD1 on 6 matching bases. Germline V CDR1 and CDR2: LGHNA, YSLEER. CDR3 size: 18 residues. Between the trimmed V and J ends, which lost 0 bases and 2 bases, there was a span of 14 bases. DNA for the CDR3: TGCGCCAGCAGCCAAGATCTGGTAGGGGGTGCTGGGGCCAACGTCCTGACTTTC. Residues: CASSQDLVGGAGANVLTF.

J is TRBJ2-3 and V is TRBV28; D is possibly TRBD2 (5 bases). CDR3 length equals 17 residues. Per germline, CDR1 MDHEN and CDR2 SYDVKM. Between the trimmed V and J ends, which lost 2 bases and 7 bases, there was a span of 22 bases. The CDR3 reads CASSLPQAGLSQNTQYF. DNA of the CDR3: TGTGCCAGCAGTTTACCCCAGGCAGGACTGTCCCAGAATACGCAGTATTTT.

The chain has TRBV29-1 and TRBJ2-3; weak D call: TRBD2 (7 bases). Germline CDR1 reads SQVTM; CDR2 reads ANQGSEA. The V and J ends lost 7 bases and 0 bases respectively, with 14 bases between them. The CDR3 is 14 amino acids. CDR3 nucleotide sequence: TGCAGCGCCCCTGGGGGGGCTAGCACAGATACGCAGTATTTT. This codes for CSAPGGASTDTQYF.

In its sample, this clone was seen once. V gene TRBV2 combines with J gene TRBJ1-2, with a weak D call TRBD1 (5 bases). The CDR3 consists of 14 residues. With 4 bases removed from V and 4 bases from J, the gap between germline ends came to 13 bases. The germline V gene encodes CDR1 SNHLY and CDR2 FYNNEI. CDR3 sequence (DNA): TGTGCCAGCAGTGGCTCTGGGACTGGCTATGGCTACACCTTC. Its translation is CASSGSGTGYGYTF. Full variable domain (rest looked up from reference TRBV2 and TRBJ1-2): EPEVTQTPSHQVTQMGQEVILRCVPISNHLYFYWYRQILGQKVEFLVSFYNNEISEKSEIFDDQFSVERPDGSNFTLKIRSTKLEDSAMYFCASSGSGTGYGYTFGSGTRLTVV.

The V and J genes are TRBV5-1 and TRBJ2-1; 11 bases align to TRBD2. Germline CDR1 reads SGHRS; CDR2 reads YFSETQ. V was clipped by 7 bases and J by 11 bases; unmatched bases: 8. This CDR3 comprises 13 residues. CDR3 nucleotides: TGCGCCAGCTTCGAGACTAGCGGGATCCAGCAGTTCTTC. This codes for CASFETSGIQQFF.

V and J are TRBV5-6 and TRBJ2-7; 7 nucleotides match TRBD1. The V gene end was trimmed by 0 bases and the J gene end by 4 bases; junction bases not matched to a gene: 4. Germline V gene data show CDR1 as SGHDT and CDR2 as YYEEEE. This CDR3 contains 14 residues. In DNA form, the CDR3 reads TGTGCCAGCAGCTTGGACAGGGGTTTTTACGAGCAGTACTTC. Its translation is CASSLDRGFYEQYF.

CDR3 sequence reads: CAISDLAGGRDTQYF. CDR3 DNA sequence: TGTGCCATCAGTGATTTAGCGGGGGGGAGAGATACGCAGTATTTT. V usage is TRBV10-3 and J usage is TRBJ2-3; 11 positions agree with TRBD2. After removal of 3 bases from V and 5 bases from J, the junction contained 4 bases not matched to a gene. Per germline, CDR1 ENHRY and CDR2 SYGVKD. The CDR3 is 15 residues long.

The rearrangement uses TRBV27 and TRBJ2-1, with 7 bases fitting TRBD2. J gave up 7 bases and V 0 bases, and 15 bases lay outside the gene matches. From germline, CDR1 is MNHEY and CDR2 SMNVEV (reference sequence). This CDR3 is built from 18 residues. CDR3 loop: CASSLSTPGTKRPNEQFF. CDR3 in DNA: TGTGCCAGCAGTTTATCGACCCCCGGGACTAAAAGGCCTAATGAGCAGTTCTTC.

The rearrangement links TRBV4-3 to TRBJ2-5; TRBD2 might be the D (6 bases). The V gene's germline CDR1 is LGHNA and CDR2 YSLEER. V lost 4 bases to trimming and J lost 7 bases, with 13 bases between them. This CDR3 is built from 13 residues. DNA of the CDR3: TGCGCCAGCAGCCGCGGGACGGCGGGGACCCAGTACTTC. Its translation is CASSRGTAGTQYF.

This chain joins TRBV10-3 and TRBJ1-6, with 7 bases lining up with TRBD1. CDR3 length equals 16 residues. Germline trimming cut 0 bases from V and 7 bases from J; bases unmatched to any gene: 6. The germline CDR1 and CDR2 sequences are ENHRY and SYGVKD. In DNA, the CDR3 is TGTGCCATCAGTGAGTCTCAGGGGGGAAAGAATTCACCCCTCCACTTT. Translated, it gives CAISESQGGKNSPLHF.

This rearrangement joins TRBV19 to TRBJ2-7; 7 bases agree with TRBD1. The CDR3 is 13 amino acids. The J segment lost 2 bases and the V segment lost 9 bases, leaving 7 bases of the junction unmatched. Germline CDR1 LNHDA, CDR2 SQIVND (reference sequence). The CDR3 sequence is CASSSGGPYEQYF. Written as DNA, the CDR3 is TGTGCCAGCTCCTCAGGGGGACCCTACGAGCAGTACTTC.